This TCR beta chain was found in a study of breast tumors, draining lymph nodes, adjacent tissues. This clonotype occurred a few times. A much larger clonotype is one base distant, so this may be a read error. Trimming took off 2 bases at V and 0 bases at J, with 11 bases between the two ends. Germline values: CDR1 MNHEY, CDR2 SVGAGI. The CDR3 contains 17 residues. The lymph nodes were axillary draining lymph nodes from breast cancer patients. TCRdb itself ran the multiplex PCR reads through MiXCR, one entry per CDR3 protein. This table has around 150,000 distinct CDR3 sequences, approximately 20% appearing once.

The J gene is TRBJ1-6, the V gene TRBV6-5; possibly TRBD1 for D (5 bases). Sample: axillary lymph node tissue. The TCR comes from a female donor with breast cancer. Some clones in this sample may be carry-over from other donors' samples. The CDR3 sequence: CASSYGTGVSYNSPLHF. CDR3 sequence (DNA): TGTGCCAGCAGTTACGGCACAGGAGTCTCCTATAATTCACCCCTCCACTTT.